This passage covers 7 T cell receptor beta chains from one sample sequenced in a study of shared clonotypes between healthy human individuals. Method: immunoSEQ multiplex PCR; TCRdb's copy keeps in-frame clones and lacks some. Of millions of clones listed, about 94% are singletons. Naive CD8 populations comprised CD45RO-negative cells positively selected for CCR7, excluding terminally differentiated effector memory CD45RA+ cells. The sequenced material came from naive CD8+ T cells sorted from blood. The source of these receptors is a man between 18 and 35 years old in good health.

Concerning this clone itself: Other DNA sequences in the same sample also yield this CDR3. J is TRBJ1-5 and V is TRBV5-6; the D is unclear. V was cut by 0 bases and J by 4 bases, with 5 bases left in between. The CDR3 length is 13 residues. The V gene's germline CDR1 is SGHDT and CDR2 YYEEEE. The CDR3 sequence: CASSLGQNQPQHF. The CDR3, as DNA: TGTGCCAGCAGCTTGGGGCAAAATCAGCCCCAGCATTTT.

Comments on this clone: The identical CDR3 is also encoded by other nucleotide sequences in the sample. The chain couples TRBV9 to TRBJ2-7; D unresolved. The ends were cut back, 0 bases at V and 3 bases at J, with 10 bases in the middle. The CDR3 is 14 residues long. Germline V gene lookup returns CDR1 SGDLS and CDR2 YYNGEE. This CDR3 reads CASSVGGSDYEQYF. In DNA form, the CDR3 reads TGTGCCAGCAGCGTAGGCGGAAGCGACTACGAGCAGTACTTC.

The DNA of the CDR3 is TGTGCCAGCTCACCTCTCTTGGGGGAGGATCCTAGAGATGAGCAGTTCTTC. Encoded protein: CASSPLLGEDPRDEQFF. V and J are TRBV18 and TRBJ2-1; weak D call: TRBD2 (6 bases). Germline CDR1 is KGHSH and CDR2 is LQKENI. Trimming removed 3 bases at V and 8 bases at J, with 23 bases between. The CDR3 sequence is 17 residues long.

The chain is built from TRBV27 and TRBJ2-7; 12 bases align to TRBD2. V lost 6 bases and J lost 2; bases outside the gene matches: 8. This CDR3 is built from 16 residues. Germline values: CDR1 MNHEY, CDR2 SMNVEV (reference sequence). The CDR3 region has the DNA TGTGCCAGCAGCCCTGGGCTAGCGGGAGGGGCCTACGAGCAGTACTTC. Its protein product is CASSPGLAGGAYEQYF.

A remark on this clone: Other DNA sequences of this sample code for an identical CDR3. The CDR3 DNA reads as TGTGCCAGCAGTGAAGTGGGCCCCTCCTACGAGCAGTACTTC. Translation gives CASSEVGPSYEQYF. This sequence joins TRBV6-1 and TRBJ2-7; D gene unclear. The CDR3 extends over 14 amino acids. Trimming shortened V by 1 base and J by 0 bases, and 7 bases separated the two germline ends. Germline-derived CDR1 and CDR2 are MNHNS and SASEGT.

As concerns this clone: The same CDR3 arises from other DNA sequences in this sample as well. The chain is built from TRBV19 and TRBJ2-7, with unresolved D. Trimming cost V 6 bases and J 0 bases, with 9 bases left between them. The CDR3 length is 13 residues. The germline CDR1 and CDR2 sequences are LNHDA and SQIVND (reference sequence). This CDR3 reads CASSLRPSYEQYF. Written as DNA, the CDR3 is TGTGCCAGTAGCCTACGACCCTCCTACGAGCAGTACTTC.

This sequence joins TRBV7-8 and TRBJ1-5; D is undetermined. This CDR3 has 12 residues. Germline V gene sequence: CDR1 SGHVS, CDR2 FQNEAQ. Deletions cut 7 bases from V and 6 bases from J, with 10 bases between. CDR3 sequence (DNA): TGTGCCAGCACCCACGGACCTCAGCCCCAGCATTTT. It is translated as CASTHGPQPQHF.